Following are 27 T cell receptor beta chains from one sample sequenced in a study of Ad26.COV2.S vaccination and SARS-CoV-2 variants (dated by TCRdb to about 2021). The sample's treatment or condition label, decoded: around 19 received Ad26.COV2.S at low or high dose, single or two shots; roughly five received placebo; per-sample allocation not given. For vaccine and placebo recipients, the sequenced repertoires came from samples collected on day 63 after the first injection. Receptor libraries were prepared by the immunoSEQ multiplex PCR assay. Entries here come from immuneACCESS through TCRdb and include only in-frame sequences with V and J called. Some clones fail to appear in such tables; in the studies checked, an unresolved V gene covers under half of the shortfall, and the cause of the remainder is unknown. A total of some 640,000 clones appear in this sample, more than 70% of them only once. The ten largest clones represent about 1.5% of the sample.

The specimen comprised peripheral blood, sampled in a trial of Ad26.COV2.S vaccine versus placebo. Receptors originate from a person aged 18 to 65 who received the Ad26.COV2.S COVID-19 vaccine or a placebo.

The chain has TRBV29-1 and TRBJ2-2; the D is unclear. V shed 7 bases and J shed 0 bases, with 15 bases lying between them. CDR1 and CDR2 (germline): SQVTM, ANQGSEA. The CDR3 contains 15 residues. Written as DNA, the CDR3 is TGCAGCGCGAACGTATACGGCTCGAACACCGGGGAGCTGTTTTTT. Amino acids: CSANVYGSNTGELFF.

The gene calls are TRBV27 and TRBJ1-1; TRBD1 might be the D (5 bases). The CDR3 extends over 13 amino acids. V was shortened by 5 bases and J by 2 bases, with 9 bases between the two germline ends. Germline-derived CDR1 and CDR2 are MNHEY and SMNVEV (reference sequence). The CDR3: CASSTGGNTEAFF. The CDR3 region has the DNA TGTGCCAGCAGTACGGGGGGAAACACTGAAGCTTTCTTT.

A few counts support this clone. The chain links TRBV6-1 to TRBJ1-4, with a weak D call TRBD1 (5 bases). Trimming took 1 base from V and 0 from J, leaving 6 bases between them. The CDR3 is made up of 15 amino acids. CDR1 and CDR2 (germline): MNHNS, SASEGT. The CDR3 loop reads CASSEGQSTNEKLFF. CDR3 coding DNA: TGTGCCAGCAGTGAAGGACAGTCAACTAATGAAAAACTGTTTTTT.

V gene TRBV3-1 (or the pseudogene TRBV3-2) combines with J gene TRBJ2-3; 11 bases match TRBD2. The CDR3 runs to 13 residues. Germline V lookup: CDR1 LGHDT, CDR2 YNNKEL (reference sequence). Unmatched junction bases numbered 2, after V lost 0 bases and J lost 12 bases. The CDR3 reads CASSQDSGRVQYF. The CDR3, as DNA: TGTGCCAGCAGCCAAGATAGCGGGAGGGTTCAGTATTTT.

The V call is TRBV5-6, the J call TRBJ2-6; unclear D gene. Germline CDR1 SGHDT, CDR2 YYEEEE. There are 15 residues in the CDR3. The V end lost 5 bases, the J end lost 0 bases, and 9 bases lay between the germline ends. The CDR3 DNA follows: TGTGCCAGCAGGCTGCTCGACTCTGGGGCCAACGTCCTGACTTTC. Translation: CASRLLDSGANVLTF.

The chain recombines TRBV6-5 with TRBJ2-3; TRBD1 might be the D (5 bases). The V end lost 0 bases, the J end lost 6 bases, and 10 bases lay between the germline ends. Germline CDR1 reads MNHEY; CDR2 reads SVGAGI. This CDR3 contains 14 residues. The chain's CDR3 is CASSYSDSYDTQYF. CDR3 in DNA: TGTGCCAGCAGTTACTCCGACAGTTATGATACGCAGTATTTT.

The J gene is TRBJ2-5, the V gene TRBV2; TRBD2 agrees at 13 bases. The CDR3 extends over 17 amino acids. Trimming took 4 bases from V and 4 from J; bases not matched to a gene: 9. Germline V gene data show CDR1 as SNHLY and CDR2 as FYNNEI. CDR3 sequence (DNA): TGTGCCAGCAGTGCAACGCCGTGGACTAGCGGGGGAGAGACCCAGTACTTC. Translated: CASSATPWTSGGETQYF.

The rearrangement joins TRBV2 to TRBJ2-7; no clear D gene. Trimming took off 6 bases at V and 2 bases at J, with 5 bases between the two ends. Germline assignment: CDR1 SNHLY and CDR2 FYNNEI. The CDR3 length is 11 residues. The DNA of the CDR3 is TGTGCCAGCAGCGGCCCCTACGAGCAGTACTTC. Translating it yields CASSGPYEQYF.

The chain uses TRBV19 and TRBJ2-7, with D possibly being TRBD2 (6 bases). The V gene lost 5 bases and the J gene lost 3 bases, with 17 bases spanning the gap. This CDR3 is built from 15 residues. Germline V lookup: CDR1 LNHDA, CDR2 SQIVND (reference sequence). CDR3: CASSPHGTGNYEQYF. DNA for the CDR3: TGTGCCAGTAGTCCCCATGGGACTGGTAACTACGAGCAGTACTTC.

V gene TRBV7-8 combines with J gene TRBJ2-1; maybe TRBD2 (5 bases). Between the trimmed V and J ends, which lost 5 bases and 6 bases, there was a span of 14 bases. The CDR3 totals 14 residues. From germline, CDR1 is SGHVS and CDR2 FQNEAQ. The CDR3 DNA sequence: TGTGCCAGCAGCGCCCTAAGAACTAGCAATGAGCAGTTCTTC. Translating gives CASSALRTSNEQFF.

The chain has TRBV11-2 and TRBJ1-2, with 8 bases fitting TRBD1. This CDR3 region has 14 residues. Germline trimming cut 5 bases from V and 4 bases from J; bases unmatched to any gene: 6. CDR1 is SGHAT, CDR2 FQNNGV, per germline. The CDR3, as DNA: TGTGCCAGCAGCCCGAGGGACAGGTTCTATGGCTACACCTTC. Amino acid sequence: CASSPRDRFYGYTF.

This rearrangement joins TRBV7-9 to TRBJ2-5; D ambiguous. The CDR3 sequence is 19 residues long. Trimming cost V 3 bases and J 2 bases, with 25 bases left between them. Germline CDR1 reads SEHNR; CDR2 reads FQNEAQ (reference sequence). The CDR3 region has the DNA TGTGCCAGCAGCTTTCGCGGCCATTCGGGTAGACGGATTCAAGAGACCCAGTACTTC. Protein product: CASSFRGHSGRRIQETQYF.

Details on this clone: The same CDR3 can be traced to other DNA sequences in this sample. The chain links TRBV18 to TRBJ2-7; D could derive from TRBD1 or TRBD2 (5 bases each). This CDR3 has 14 amino acids. Germline loops: CDR1 KGHSH, CDR2 LQKENI. Trimming pared 3 bases from V and 5 bases from J, leaving 14 bases between. CDR3 protein: CASSPEAGFNEQYF. In DNA, the CDR3 is TGTGCCAGCTCACCGGAGGCAGGGTTTAACGAGCAGTACTTC.

The chain couples TRBV2 to TRBJ1-4; D is perhaps TRBD1 (5 bases). Germline V gene sequence: CDR1 SNHLY, CDR2 FYNNEI. CDR3 length: 13 residues. V lost 2 bases and J 10 bases, leaving 11 bases between the germline ends. CDR3 protein: CASSELDGGKLFF. The CDR3 region has the DNA TGTGCCAGCAGTGAACTGGACGGGGGAAAACTGTTTTTT.

The J gene is TRBJ2-1, the V gene TRBV29-1, with 8 bases aligning to TRBD1. CDR3 length: 14 residues. Looked up from germline, CDR1 is SQVTM and CDR2 is ANQGSEA. The trim removed 6 bases at V and 0 bases at J, leaving 4 bases unmatched. In DNA, the CDR3 is TGCAGCGTGAGACAGGGGAGCTCCTACAATGAGCAGTTCTTC. It yields the protein CSVRQGSSYNEQFF.

This clone was counted once. The chain joins TRBV3-1 (or the pseudogene TRBV3-2) to TRBJ2-1, with D unresolved. Germline CDR1 LGHDT, CDR2 YNNKEL (reference sequence). V lost 1 base, J lost 10 bases, and 14 bases lay in between. This CDR3 spans 14 amino acids. This chain's CDR3 is CASSQVSKGGEQFF. The DNA for the CDR3 is TGTGCCAGCAGCCAAGTTAGTAAGGGTGGGGAGCAGTTCTTC.

In this sample, this clone turned up once. The J gene is TRBJ1-2, the V gene TRBV4-2, with TRBD1 identical over 8 bases. The germline V gene has CDR1 LGHNA and CDR2 YNFKEQ. The CDR3 sequence is 14 residues long. Unmatched junction bases numbered 6, after V lost 5 bases and J lost 4 bases. This chain's CDR3 is CASSVQGDSYGYTF. CDR3 coding DNA: TGTGCCAGCAGCGTACAGGGGGACAGCTATGGCTACACCTTC.

This clone was detected only once. The chain joins TRBV11-2 to TRBJ1-2; 7 bases map to TRBD1. The CDR3 length is 16 residues. V lost 1 base to trimming and J lost 4 bases; unmatched junction nucleotides: 9. The V gene's germline CDR1 is SGHAT and CDR2 FQNNGV. The CDR3 loop is CASSLGGRGRLYGYTF. Here the CDR3 DNA reads TGTGCCAGCAGCTTAGGGGGGAGGGGGCGACTCTATGGCTACACCTTC.

V and J are TRBV18 and TRBJ2-7; perhaps TRBD1 as D (5 bases). Trimming shortened V by 0 bases and J by 7 bases, and 10 bases separated the two germline ends. This CDR3 contains 13 residues. Germline CDR1 and CDR2: KGHSH and LQKENI. CDR3 sequence (DNA): TGTGCCAGCTCACCACCCAGGGTGTGGGAGCAGTACTTC. Translating it yields CASSPPRVWEQYF. Full variable domain (outside the CDR3, taken from reference TRBV18 and TRBJ2-7): NAGVMQNPRHLVRRRGQEARLRCSPMKGHSHVYWYRQLPEEGLKFMVYLQKENIIDESGMPKERFSAEFPKEGPSILRIQQVVRGDSAAYFCASSPPRVWEQYFGPGTRLTVT.

Of note for this clone: Other DNA sequences in this sample translate to the same CDR3. The chain uses TRBV2 and TRBJ1-6; D not resolved. This CDR3 has 11 amino acids. The V and J ends lost 6 bases and 7 bases respectively, with 4 bases between them. CDR1 is SNHLY, CDR2 FYNNEI, per germline. The CDR3 sequence: CASRGNSPLHF. The CDR3 nucleotides read TGTGCCAGCAGGGGAAATTCACCCCTCCACTTT.

The chain links TRBV3-1 (or the pseudogene TRBV3-2) to TRBJ2-1, with D possibly being TRBD1 or TRBD2 (7 bases each). CDR1 LGHDT and CDR2 YNNKEL come from the germline V gene (reference sequence). The germline V and J ends were trimmed by 5 bases and 2 bases, with 13 bases remaining between them. CDR3 length equals 15 residues. The CDR3: CASSSGGGTYNEQFF. Written as DNA, the CDR3 is TGTGCCAGCAGCTCAGGGGGGGGGACCTACAATGAGCAGTTCTTC.

J is TRBJ1-3 and V is TRBV2; the D gene is possibly TRBD1 (5 bases). Germline V gene data show CDR1 as SNHLY and CDR2 as FYNNEI. This CDR3 contains 15 residues. V lost 5 bases, J lost 4 bases, and 15 bases lay in between. The chain's CDR3 is CASSQGLAEGNTIYF. The CDR3 DNA follows: TGTGCCAGCAGTCAGGGCCTGGCGGAAGGAAACACCATATATTTT.

This clone appeared a few times. This chain uses TRBV19 with TRBJ1-6, with 9 nucleotides matching TRBD1. The CDR3 consists of 19 residues. The germline gives CDR1 LNHDA, CDR2 SQIVND (reference sequence). Trimming at V came to 3 bases and at J to 0 bases, leaving 9 bases not matched to a gene. The chain's CDR3 is CASSIVGQGGSSYNSPLHF. For the CDR3, the DNA is TGTGCCAGTAGTATCGTGGGACAGGGTGGAAGCTCCTATAATTCACCCCTCCACTTT.

V and J are TRBV2 and TRBJ1-5, with D hard to call. V was pared by 3 bases and J by 7 bases, with 16 bases between. CDR3 size: 15 residues. In germline, CDR1 is SNHLY, CDR2 FYNNEI. This chain's CDR3 is CASSDSDRATQPQHF. Written as DNA, the CDR3 is TGTGCCAGCAGTGACTCTGATAGGGCGACCCAGCCCCAGCATTTT.

This chain joins TRBV15 and TRBJ1-2; D is ambiguous. V gave up 0 bases and J gave up 6 bases, with 23 bases separating them. The CDR3 extends over 18 amino acids. Germline values: CDR1 LNHNV, CDR2 YYDKDF (reference sequence). For the CDR3, the DNA is TGTGCCACCAGCAGAGATCTCCCAGGAGTCATAAGGCCTAATGGCTACACCTTC. This codes for CATSRDLPGVIRPNGYTF.

This clone was seen a handful of times. The chain couples TRBV10-1 to TRBJ1-2; D is ambiguous. The CDR3 totals 14 residues. The V gene lost 3 bases and the J gene lost 4 bases, with 12 bases spanning the gap. CDR1 and CDR2 from the germline V gene are WNHNN and SYGVQD (reference sequence). CDR3 bases: TGCGCCAGCAGTGACCGGGCCTCGGGCTATGGCTACACCTTC. It encodes CASSDRASGYGYTF.

The V gene is TRBV24-1, the J gene TRBJ2-1; 13 bases agree with TRBD2. V lost 9 bases to trimming and J lost 5 bases; unmatched junction nucleotides: 15. This CDR3 comprises 18 residues. Looked up from germline, CDR1 is KGHDR and CDR2 is SFDVKD. The CDR3 DNA is TGTGCCACCGAAGGACTAGCGGGAGCCGAGGTCTCTAACAATGAGCAGTTCTTC. Protein: CATEGLAGAEVSNNEQFF.